Listed here are 24 T cell receptor beta chains from one sample, sequenced in a study of T cell clones after liver transplantation. Method: immunoSEQ multiplex PCR; TCRdb's copy keeps in-frame clones and lacks some. Of about 75,000 clones in the sample, roughly 84% were seen once. Material: CD4+ T cells from blood, obtained 48 months after liver transplant. All receptors derive from a human patient who received a liver transplant. The graft donor may have contributed some T cells.

The chain couples TRBV6-4 to TRBJ2-1; D may be TRBD1 (6 bases). The CDR3 runs to 19 residues. Germline V gene lookup returns CDR1 MRHNA and CDR2 SNTAGT. Trimming pared 0 bases from V and 9 bases from J, leaving 27 bases between. The CDR3 loop reads CASSDSKWAVRSGDIEQFF. The DNA for the CDR3 is TGTGCCAGCAGTGACTCCAAATGGGCGGTTCGCTCTGGGGACATTGAGCAGTTCTTC.

This chain connects TRBV7-3 to TRBJ1-1; the D gene is possibly TRBD1 (6 bases). This CDR3 region has 15 residues. Germline-derived CDR1 and CDR2 are SGHTA and FQGTGA. V dropped 2 bases and J dropped 5 bases, with 15 bases sitting between them. The CDR3 nucleotides are TGTGCCAGCAGCTTATTCAACAGGGAAGTAACTGAAGCTTTCTTT. This gives the protein CASSLFNREVTEAFF.

The CDR3 loop reads CASSLFVQGSGYEQYF. The CDR3 DNA sequence: TGCGCCAGCAGCTTGTTTGTACAGGGTAGCGGATACGAGCAGTACTTC. The chain is built from TRBV5-1 and TRBJ2-7; perhaps D is TRBD1 or TRBD2 (6 bases each). Germline V lookup: CDR1 SGHRS, CDR2 YFSETQ. The CDR3 length is 16 residues. V lost 1 base to trimming and J lost 4 bases, with 18 bases between them.

The V gene is TRBV27, the J gene TRBJ2-7; D uncertain. This CDR3 comprises 13 residues. Per germline, CDR1 MNHEY and CDR2 SMNVEV (reference sequence). With 5 bases removed from V and 4 bases from J, the gap between germline ends came to 12 bases. CDR3 coding DNA: TGTGCCAGCAGTCCACGCGCGCAGTACGAGCAGTACTTC. It codes for CASSPRAQYEQYF.

The table lists this clone with a few counts. V gene TRBV7-2 combines with J gene TRBJ2-1; 9 bases map to TRBD2. The CDR3 length is 16 residues. With 8 bases clipped from V and 4 bases from J, the junction kept 12 bases outside the gene matches. Germline loops: CDR1 SGHTA, CDR2 FQGNSA. The CDR3 coding sequence is TGTGCCAGCTCCTACGTGGCGGGAGGGACTTACAATGAGCAGTTCTTC. Residues: CASSYVAGGTYNEQFF.

The rearrangement uses TRBV19 and TRBJ1-2, with D perhaps matching TRBD1 (5 bases). Germline CDR1 and CDR2: LNHDA and SQIVND (reference sequence). V dropped 10 bases and J dropped 5 bases, with 17 bases sitting between them. CDR3 length equals 13 residues. This chain's CDR3 is CATKRGRVYGYTF. The CDR3 DNA reads as TGTGCCACAAAAAGGGGTAGAGTTTATGGCTACACCTTC.

The chain employs TRBV10-2 and TRBJ2-2; the D gene is possibly TRBD1 (5 bases). Deletions cut 0 bases from V and 1 base from J, with 15 bases between. Germline V gene sequence: CDR1 WSHSY, CDR2 SAAADI. There are 18 residues in the CDR3. The CDR3 nucleotides are TGCGCCAGCAGTGAGTCGAGGATCGGCAGGGAGAACACCGGGGAGCTGTTTTTT. It translates to CASSESRIGRENTGELFF.

This clone appeared once. V usage is TRBV28 and J usage is TRBJ2-5; D is possibly TRBD2 (5 bases). Germline CDR1 MDHEN, CDR2 SYDVKM. Deletions cut 4 bases from V and 7 bases from J, with 7 bases between. The CDR3 runs 11 residues. This CDR3 reads CASSSRGTQYF. In DNA form, the CDR3 reads TGTGCCAGCAGTTCCCGGGGGACCCAGTACTTC.

This clone came up a few times. V gene TRBV27 combines with J gene TRBJ2-5; D might be TRBD2 (5 bases). V was pared by 8 bases and J by 3 bases, with 19 bases between. Germline CDR1 MNHEY, CDR2 SMNVEV (reference sequence). The CDR3 is 15 amino acids. CDR3 region: CASQPDGGRKETQYF. In nucleotides, the CDR3 is TGTGCCAGCCAGCCTGACGGAGGCAGGAAAGAGACCCAGTACTTC.

The chain is built from TRBV4-2 and TRBJ2-1; TRBD1 aligns across 7 bases. Germline CDR1 reads LGHNA; CDR2 reads YNFKEQ. V lost 1 base, J lost 8 bases, and 8 bases stayed unmatched. The CDR3 extends over 15 amino acids. The CDR3 DNA is TGTGCCAGCAGCCAAGGAGTAACAGGGGTTCATGAGCAGTTCTTC. It translates to CASSQGVTGVHEQFF.

The chain uses TRBV11-2 and TRBJ2-7; 7 bases match TRBD1. The V gene end was trimmed by 4 bases and the J gene end by 8 bases; junction bases not matched to a gene: 5. The CDR3 contains 12 residues. CDR1 is SGHAT and CDR2 is FQNNGV in the germline V gene. Here the CDR3 DNA reads TGTGCCAGCAGCTCCGACAGGGTCCAGCAGTACTTC. It is translated as CASSSDRVQQYF.

This rearrangement joins TRBV11-3 to TRBJ2-3; 10 nucleotides line up with TRBD2. CDR1 is SGHNT, CDR2 YENEEA, per germline. After removal of 3 bases from V and 5 bases from J, the junction contained 5 bases not matched to a gene. This CDR3 contains 15 residues. The CDR3 sequence: CASSFLAGEVDTQYF. The CDR3 coding sequence is TGTGCCAGCAGCTTCCTAGCGGGAGAGGTAGATACGCAGTATTTT.

The V and J genes are TRBV7-9 and TRBJ2-1; TRBD2 matches 7 bases. Germline-derived CDR1 and CDR2 are SEHNR and FQNEAQ (reference sequence). After removal of 4 bases from V and 15 bases from J, the junction contained 12 bases not matched to a gene. CDR3 length: 13 amino acids. The DNA of the CDR3 is TGTGCCAGCAGCTCCCCGAGCGGGACCGGGGCGTTCTTC. The encoded protein is CASSSPSGTGAFF.

This clone occurred many times. V is TRBV27 and J is TRBJ1-5, with no clear D. This CDR3 region has 13 residues. The germline gives CDR1 MNHEY, CDR2 SMNVEV (reference sequence). The V and J ends lost 4 bases and 6 bases respectively, with 10 bases between them. CDR3 residues: CASSYEKGQPQHF. The CDR3 nucleotides are TGTGCCAGCAGTTACGAGAAAGGTCAGCCCCAGCATTTT.

The V gene is TRBV27, the J gene TRBJ1-1; D is undetermined. Germline V lookup: CDR1 MNHEY, CDR2 SMNVEV (reference sequence). V dropped 2 bases and J dropped 6 bases, with 13 bases sitting between them. The CDR3 is made up of 14 amino acids. As DNA, the CDR3 is TGTGCCAGCAGTTTACGCCCGGGATACTCTGAAGCTTTCTTT. This codes for CASSLRPGYSEAFF.

The chain employs TRBV27 and TRBJ2-5; 9 bases line up with TRBD2. The germline gives CDR1 MNHEY, CDR2 SMNVEV (reference sequence). The junction had 4 bases not matched to a gene; V was cut back by 3 bases and J by 5 bases. This CDR3 is built from 14 residues. CDR3: CASSFAGGGETQYF. CDR3 nucleotide sequence: TGTGCCAGCAGTTTTGCGGGAGGGGGGGAGACCCAGTACTTC.

The chain joins TRBV7-2 to TRBJ2-7; D unclear. The CDR3 spans 14 residues. Between the trimmed V and J ends, which lost 5 bases and 4 bases, there was a span of 15 bases. Germline V gene lookup returns CDR1 SGHTA and CDR2 FQGNSA. CDR3 nucleotide sequence: TGTGCCAGCAGCCTAAATCAGGTGTCTTACGAGCAGTACTTC. This encodes CASSLNQVSYEQYF.

This clone was counted a few times. The chain uses TRBV7-9 and TRBJ2-7; 10 nucleotides align to TRBD1. From germline, CDR1 is SEHNR and CDR2 FQNEAQ (reference sequence). The junction had 10 bases not matched to a gene; V was cut back by 5 bases and J by 6 bases. CDR3 length equals 15 residues. As DNA, the CDR3 is TGTGCCAGCAGCCCATGGGGACAGGGGAGTGGCGAGCAGTACTTC. The encoded protein is CASSPWGQGSGEQYF.

The chain has TRBV6-6 and TRBJ1-5, with TRBD1 matching 7 bases. Germline V lookup: CDR1 MNHNY, CDR2 SVGAGI (reference sequence). This CDR3 has 15 amino acids. J lost 0 bases, V lost 6 bases, and 5 bases had no gene match. The CDR3 DNA sequence: TGTGCCAGCAGGGACACAGGGGATAGCAATCAGCCCCAGCATTTT. Its protein is CASRDTGDSNQPQHF.

This chain connects TRBV7-6 to TRBJ2-3, with TRBD1 identical over 10 bases. Germline V lookup: CDR1 SGHVS, CDR2 FNYEAQ. The CDR3 length is 17 residues. V lost 1 base, J lost 1 base, and 5 bases stayed unmatched. The DNA for the CDR3 is TGTGCCAGCAGCTTAGTGACCGGGACAGGGGGCACAGATACGCAGTATTTT. Protein sequence: CASSLVTGTGGTDTQYF.

This clone occurred a few times. J is TRBJ1-1 and V is TRBV7-9; TRBD1 matches 7 bases. V trimming: 1 base; J trimming: 1 base; junction bases outside the gene matches: 6. Germline assignment: CDR1 SEHNR and CDR2 FQNEAQ (reference sequence). The CDR3 length is 16 residues. CDR3 bases: TGTGCCAGCAGCTTAGAAGGGGGCCGACCGAACACTGAAGCTTTCTTT. Translated, it gives CASSLEGGRPNTEAFF.

V usage is TRBV11-2 and J usage is TRBJ2-5; D possibly matches TRBD1 or TRBD2 (6 bases each). V was clipped by 4 bases and J by 5 bases, with 11 bases between them. The CDR3 has 13 amino acids. Germline-derived CDR1 and CDR2 are SGHAT and FQNNGV. CDR3: CASSWGARETQYF. CDR3 nucleotides: TGTGCCAGCAGCTGGGGGGCACGGGAGACCCAGTACTTC.

This chain connects TRBV10-3 to TRBJ1-6; possibly TRBD1 for D (6 bases). V was cut by 5 bases and J by 5 bases, with 10 bases left in between. The CDR3 length is 14 residues. CDR1 and CDR2 (germline): ENHRY, SYGVKD. CDR3: CAISQQGNNSPLHF. CDR3 bases: TGTGCCATCAGTCAACAGGGAAATAATTCACCCCTCCACTTT.

CDR3 sequence: CASSDMAGGPDTQYF. The CDR3 region has the DNA TGTGCCAGCAGTGACATGGCGGGAGGGCCAGATACGCAGTATTTT. V is TRBV6-4 and J is TRBJ2-3; TRBD2 matches 9 bases. CDR3 length: 15 amino acids. V trimming: 2 bases; J trimming: 4 bases; junction bases outside the gene matches: 4. Germline V gene lookup returns CDR1 MRHNA and CDR2 SNTAGT.